The clone carrying this TCR beta chain was counted ten times or more. The data originate from a study of response to subunit inactivated influenza vaccine. Germline V gene data show CDR1 as LGHNA and CDR2 as YSLEER. Trimming shortened V by 3 bases and J by 0 bases, and 5 bases separated the two germline ends. The CDR3 sequence is 13 residues long. MiXCR, applied by TCRdb to the RT-PCR reads, yields one record per CDR3 protein. The sample carries about 500,000 distinct CDR3 sequences, roughly 13% recorded once. V and J are TRBV4-3 and TRBJ1-1; no definite D call. This receptor was taken from a man aged 50 or older who received an inactivated influenza vaccine. The specimen was PBMCs from blood, collected about 40 days after vaccination. CDR3 DNA: TGCGCCAGCAGCCACTCGGTGAACACTGAAGCTTTCTTT. Its protein is CASSHSVNTEAFF.